A selection of T cell receptor beta chains follows, all from one sample in a study of graft-versus-host responses after intestinal transplantation. Clones were read by immunoSEQ multiplex PCR, and TCRdb kept only the in-frame ones, dropping some. The sample holds about 96,000 clones, 80% to 95% seen once. Which antigens these TCRs recognize remains unknown. Sequencing used unstimulated CD4+ T cells sorted from spleen or lymph node cells, obtained before intestinal transplant. These receptors all stem from a human donor who received an intestinal transplant. Both conserved end residues are part of each CDR3. The D gene is left open where the match is weak. The size field is filled for only some rows; it gives once, few, many or a size class.

j_call d_call v_call clone_size cdr3_aa cdr3_nt
TRBJ2-7 TRBD1 TRBV6-5 once CASGTGDEQYF TGTGCCAGCGGGACAGGGGACGAGCAGTACTTC
TRBJ2-5 NA TRBV4-1 few CASSQDRETQYF TGCGCCAGCAGCCAAGACCGGGAGACCCAGTACTTC
TRBJ2-3 TRBD1 TRBV18 NA CASSLGTGGTDTQYF TGTGCCAGCTCACTGGGGACAGGGGGCACAGATACGCAGTATTTT
TRBJ2-4 NA TRBV6-1 NA CASSDPLVTPAKNIQYF TGTGCCAGCAGTGACCCCCTAGTTACCCCCGCCAAAAACATTCAGTACTTC
TRBJ1-4 TRBD1 TRBV7-9 NA CASSPGGTGGNEKLFF TGTGCCAGCAGCCCAGGAGGGACAGGCGGTAATGAAAAACTGTTTTTT
TRBJ2-5 TRBD2 TRBV5-1 NA CASSFTSGSMVETQYF TGCGCCAGCAGCTTTACTAGCGGGAGTATGGTGGAGACCCAGTACTTC
TRBJ2-7 TRBD2 TRBV7-2 few CASSPPGRGSYEQYF TGTGCCAGCAGCCCACCGGGGAGGGGAAGCTACGAGCAGTACTTC
TRBJ1-2 TRBD1 TRBV2 NA CASSEVPGQGSGYTF TGTGCCAGCAGTGAAGTACCGGGACAGGGCTCCGGCTACACCTTC
TRBJ1-6 TRBD1 TRBV7-6 NA CASSLEQGLNSPLHF TGTGCCAGCAGCTTAGAACAGGGGCTCAATTCACCCCTCCACTTT
TRBJ2-7 TRBD1 TRBV5-6 NA CASSGDSMGEQYF TGTGCCAGCAGCGGGGACAGCATGGGCGAGCAGTACTTC
TRBJ2-2 NA TRBV5-1 NA CASSLDGGRNTGELFF TGCGCCAGCAGCTTGGATGGGGGCAGGAACACCGGGGAGCTGTTTTTT
TRBJ1-1 NA TRBV11-2 NA CASSRGQQEAFF TGTGCCAGCAGCCGAGGACAGCAAGAAGCTTTCTTT
TRBJ1-2 TRBD1 TRBV25-1 NA CASRGPGTGSWGYTF TGTGCCAGCAGGGGACCCGGGACAGGGTCGTGGGGCTACACCTTC
TRBJ1-5 TRBD1 TRBV27 NA CASSLGTGNQPQHF TGTGCCAGCAGTCTCGGGACAGGCAATCAGCCCCAGCATTTT
TRBJ2-2 TRBD1 TRBV5-1 NA CASRPGQLNTGELFF TGCGCCAGCAGGCCGGGACAGTTGAACACCGGGGAGCTGTTTTTT
TRBJ1-5 NA TRBV30 NA CAWSSGLGQPQHF TGTGCCTGGTCCTCGGGTCTAGGACAGCCCCAGCATTTT
TRBJ2-2 TRBD1 TRBV9 once CASSVGDRDTGELFF TGTGCCAGCAGCGTTGGGGACAGGGACACCGGGGAGCTGTTTTTT
TRBJ1-3 NA TRBV7-9 NA CASSLKRSVSGNTIYF TGTGCCAGCAGCCTCAAACGGTCCGTCTCTGGAAACACCATATATTTT
TRBJ2-7 TRBD1 TRBV4-1 NA CASSPQTGFEQYF TGCGCCAGCAGCCCCCAGACAGGGTTCGAGCAGTACTTC
TRBJ1-2 NA TRBV7-9 NA CASPDVVGGYYGYTF TGTGCCAGCCCTGATGTTGTTGGGGGCTACTATGGCTACACCTTC
TRBJ2-7 NA TRBV7-2 NA CASSPQGPYEQYF TGTGCCAGCAGCCCTCAGGGTCCCTACGAGCAGTACTTC
TRBJ1-5 NA TRBV19 NA CASSIGGGGNQPQHF TGTGCCAGTAGTATAGGTGGAGGGGGCAATCAGCCCCAGCATTTT
TRBJ1-4 NA TRBV4-2 NA CASRTTGPRGEKLFF TGTGCCAGCAGGACAACAGGGCCAAGGGGTGAAAAACTGTTTTTT
TRBJ2-1 TRBD2 TRBV6-5 NA CASRQTSGRLHEQFF TGTGCCAGCAGACAGACTAGCGGGAGGCTTCATGAGCAGTTCTTC
TRBJ2-7 TRBD1 TRBV9 NA CASSRTGTGTYEQYF TGTGCCAGCAGCCGGACCGGGACAGGAACTTACGAGCAGTACTTC
TRBJ1-1 NA TRBV6-5 NA CASRTGGGTEAFF TGTGCCAGCAGGACGGGGGGCGGAACTGAAGCTTTCTTT
TRBJ2-3 TRBD1 TRBV23-1 NA CASSRPPRQGIDTQYF TGCGCCAGCAGTCGGCCCCCGAGACAGGGTATAGATACGCAGTATTTT
TRBJ1-5 NA TRBV5-6 NA CASSFEQTYSNQPQHF TGTGCCAGCAGCTTCGAACAGACCTATAGCAATCAGCCCCAGCATTTT
TRBJ1-1 NA TRBV5-4 NA CASSLSGYRNTEAFF TGTGCCAGCAGCTTGTCGGGGTACAGGAACACTGAAGCTTTCTTT
TRBJ2-1 NA TRBV6-6 NA CASSYLGPSGSEQFF TGTGCCAGCAGTTACTTGGGCCCCTCTGGGAGTGAGCAGTTCTTC
TRBJ2-5 TRBD1 TRBV29-1 NA CSVEGDRETQYF TGCAGCGTTGAAGGGGACAGAGAGACCCAGTACTTC
TRBJ1-4 NA TRBV5-1 NA CASSLVGGQSEKLFF TGCGCCAGCAGCTTGGTCGGGGGTCAGAGCGAAAAACTGTTTTTT
TRBJ2-2 NA TRBV27 NA CASSFVAATTGELFF TGTGCCAGCAGTTTTGTAGCAGCAACAACCGGGGAGCTGTTTTTT
TRBJ2-1 TRBD2 TRBV5-1 NA CASSLAKGTRFNEQFF TGCGCCAGCAGCTTGGCCAAAGGGACTAGGTTCAATGAGCAGTTCTTC
TRBJ1-2 NA TRBV10-3 NA CAISESGYGYTF TGTGCCATCAGTGAGTCCGGCTATGGCTACACCTTC
TRBJ1-6 NA TRBV4-1 few CASSQGWGLRGAGSPLHF TGCGCCAGCAGCCAAGGATGGGGGCTTCGGGGAGCAGGGTCACCCCTCCACTTT
TRBJ2-1 NA TRBV2 NA CASSSRGNIDEQFF TGTGCCAGCTCAAGCAGGGGCAATATAGATGAGCAGTTCTTC
TRBJ2-3 TRBD2 TRBV11-3 NA CASSLSSGSDTQYF TGTGCCAGCAGCTTATCTAGCGGGAGCGATACGCAGTATTTT
TRBJ2-1 NA TRBV21-1 NA CASSKVLGEDNEQFF TGTGCCAGCAGCAAAGTTCTAGGGGAGGACAATGAGCAGTTCTTC
TRBJ2-5 NA TRBV6-1 NA CASSGREETQYF TGTGCCAGCAGTGGGAGGGAAGAGACCCAGTACTTC
TRBJ2-3 TRBD2 TRBV5-4 NA CASSPTSGGRSDTQYF TGTGCCAGCAGCCCGACTAGCGGGGGGAGGTCAGATACGCAGTATTTT
TRBJ2-5 NA TRBV9 NA CASSVSGGQTQETQYF TGTGCCAGCAGCGTTTCGGGCGGACAGACCCAAGAGACCCAGTACTTC
TRBJ1-6 NA TRBV9 NA CASSVDIGNSPLHF TGTGCCAGCAGCGTAGACATCGGGAACTCACCCCTCCACTTT
TRBJ2-7 TRBD2 TRBV4-2 NA CASSQETSGGVYLYEQYF TGTGCCAGCAGCCAGGAAACTAGCGGGGGGGTCTATCTTTACGAGCAGTACTTC
TRBJ2-5 TRBD1 TRBV11-2 NA CASRRNRQGEETQYF TGTGCCAGCAGACGGAATCGACAGGGCGAAGAGACCCAGTACTTC
TRBJ2-1 TRBD2 TRBV11-2 NA CASSFTSGGYNEQFF TGTGCCAGCAGCTTTACTAGCGGGGGTTACAATGAGCAGTTCTTC
TRBJ1-4 TRBD1 TRBV9 NA CASSAGTGGSEKLFF TGTGCCAGCAGCGCCGGGACAGGCGGATCGGAAAAACTGTTTTTT
TRBJ1-6 NA TRBV2 NA CASSLEISGNSPLHF TGTGCCAGCAGTTTGGAGATATCGGGTAATTCACCCCTCCACTTT
TRBJ2-1 TRBD2 TRBV5-1 NA CASSFLAGANSYNEQFF TGCGCCAGCAGCTTCCTAGCGGGGGCCAACTCCTACAATGAGCAGTTCTTC
TRBJ2-3 NA TRBV7-9 few CASSLGQSTDTQYF TGTGCCAGCAGCTTAGGACAGAGCACAGATACGCAGTATTTT
TRBJ2-5 NA TRBV2 NA CASRKNGTPQETQYF TGTGCCAGCAGAAAAAACGGGACTCCCCAAGAGACCCAGTACTTC
TRBJ2-1 TRBD2 TRBV5-6 NA CASSPSLAGVKEQFF TGTGCCAGCAGCCCTTCACTAGCGGGAGTGAAAGAGCAGTTCTTC
TRBJ2-3 TRBD2 TRBV10-1 once CASSEPPTGGGSTDTQYF TGCGCCAGCAGTGAGCCCCCGACTGGGGGGGGGAGCACAGATACGCAGTATTTT
TRBJ2-7 NA TRBV11-3 NA CASSLGEPSGEQYF TGTGCCAGCAGCTTAGGTGAACCCAGTGGCGAGCAGTACTTC
TRBJ2-1 NA TRBV2 few CASSRDNEGNEQFF TGTGCCAGCAGCCGGGACAACGAAGGCAATGAGCAGTTCTTC
TRBJ2-5 NA TRBV6-6 once CASSYAGQYQETQYF TGTGCCAGCAGTTACGCGGGACAGTACCAAGAGACCCAGTACTTC